The T cell receptor beta chain under discussion was sequenced for a study of regulatory T cells in long-lasting Graves disease. The study, taken as a whole, reports: Persistent disease favored TRBV28, TRBJ1-2 and TRBJ2-5.

Libraries of TCR beta came from iRepertoire HTBI primers plus Arm-PCR of CDR3 regions. TCRdb reanalysed the multiplex PCR reads using MiXCR and keeps one entry per CDR3 protein. The sample has about 350,000 distinct CDR3 sequences, 16% seen once. This clonotype appeared many times. Its specificity is not known. The CDR3 length is 16 residues. Per the germline V gene, CDR1 is SGHAT and CDR2 is FQDESV (reference sequence). The ends lost 2 bases at V and 3 bases at J; junction bases unmatched: 6. This sample's time point: newly diagnosed GD, antithyroid drugs for less than 3 months. Researchers made the TCR library from RNA that was extracted from PBMCs. This sample was shared with a second study, whose subject was T cells in Graves' hyperthyroidism and ophthalmopathy.

Sequencing used peripheral blood mononuclear cells (PBMCs), obtained at new diagnosis, from a patient treated with antithyroid drugs. V gene TRBV11-1 combines with J gene TRBJ2-7; the match to TRBD2 covers 11 bases. The sequence was obtained from a man aged 35-49 years with Graves disease. CDR3 DNA sequence: TGTGCCAGCAGCTTATCGTCTAGCGGGGGGCTCTACGAGCAGTACTTC. Translating it yields CASSLSSSGGLYEQYF.